The clone carrying this T cell receptor beta chain showed up just a few times. Its specificity is not known. The data stem from a study of T cell repertoires in cytomegalovirus infection. The wider study: TCR beta signatures that were public indicated CMV infection and matching HLA type. The study, taken as a whole, reports: The ex vivo response was dominated by HLA-C-restricted CMV-specific TCR beta clonotypes. Using cumulative public TCR beta family frequency, the authors identified those who carried CMV together with the relevant HLA.

TCRdb re-called the reads with MiXCR, one entry per CDR3 protein. The sample shows roughly 300,000 distinct CDR3 sequences, about 25% of them seen only once. The clonotype originates from a human donor in good health (CMV status not recorded). Some clones in this sample may be carry-over from other donors' samples. The sample taken for sequencing was PBMCs.

DNA of the CDR3: TGTGCCAGCAGTTTAGGGCCAGCCTACGAGCAGTACTTC. Translation gives CASSLGPAYEQYF. The chain links TRBV28 to TRBJ2-7; no firm D call. This CDR3 region has 13 residues. V shed 2 bases and J shed 2 bases, with 7 bases lying between them. The germline gives CDR1 MDHEN, CDR2 SYDVKM.